Shown below are 17 T cell receptor beta chains from a single sample sequenced in a study of CD8 T cells in ankylosing spondylitis. Findings of the study overall: The study identified a TCR beta motif of under ten highly homologous variants that appeared characteristic of ankylosing spondylitis blood.

TCRdb passed the 5' RACE reads through MiXCR, listing each CDR3 protein once. The sample carries under 550,000 distinct CDR3 sequences, roughly a quarter recorded once. Antigen specificity for these receptors is unknown. Sequenced sample: blood, either unsorted or a sorted T cell fraction (not recorded which). These receptors were obtained from a male donor with ankylosing spondylitis.

The chain employs TRBV3-1 and TRBJ2-7, with 9 positions matching TRBD2. The CDR3 length is 15 residues. Trimming took 0 bases from V and 3 from J; bases not matched to a gene: 3. CDR1 and CDR2 from the germline V gene are LGHDT and YNNKEL (reference sequence). In nucleotides, the CDR3 is TGTGCCAGCAGCCAAGATCTAGCGGGGCGCTACGAGCAGTACTTC. It encodes CASSQDLAGRYEQYF.

This chain connects TRBV14 to TRBJ1-1; D possibly corresponds to TRBD1 (6 bases). This CDR3 is built from 14 residues. Germline CDR1 SGHDN, CDR2 FVKESK. Trimming took off 4 bases at V and 2 bases at J, with 11 bases between the two ends. CDR3 residues: CASSRDTGNTEAFF. For the CDR3, the DNA is TGTGCCAGCAGCCGGGACACGGGAAACACTGAAGCTTTCTTT. Full variable domain (missing parts from reference TRBV14 and TRBJ1-1): EAGVTQFPSHSVIEKGQTVTLRCDPISGHDNLYWYRRVMGKEIKFLLHFVKESKQDESGMPNNRFLAERTGGTYSTLKVQPAELEDSGVYFCASSRDTGNTEAFFGQGTRLTVV.

The rearrangement joins TRBV5-1 to TRBJ1-6; 8 bases agree with TRBD1. Germline trimming cut 3 bases from V and 8 bases from J; bases unmatched to any gene: 13. The CDR3 is 17 residues long. The germline CDR1 and CDR2 sequences are SGHRS and YFSETQ. As DNA, the CDR3 is TGCGCCAGCAGCTACCTAGCCGGGACAGGAGGATATTCACCCCTCCACTTT. This translates into CASSYLAGTGGYSPLHF.

This clonotype has just a few counts. The V call is TRBV5-6, the J call TRBJ2-7; TRBD2 matches 12 bases. The CDR3 is 17 amino acids. Trimming removed 0 bases from V and 2 bases from J; junction bases left unmatched: 6. Germline V CDR1 and CDR2: SGHDT, YYEEEE. The CDR3 protein is CASSLAGLAGWAYEQYV. In nucleotides, the CDR3 is TGTGCCAGCAGCTTGGCTGGACTAGCGGGATGGGCCTACGAGCAGTACGTC.

This rearrangement joins TRBV29-1 to TRBJ2-7, with D perhaps given as TRBD1 or TRBD2 (7 bases each). CDR1 and CDR2 from the germline V gene are SQVTM and ANQGSEA. The CDR3 covers 12 residues. V dropped 7 bases and J dropped 5 bases, with 15 bases sitting between them. CDR3 sequence reads: CSASGGVNEQYF. The CDR3 DNA reads TGCAGCGCCTCAGGGGGGGTAAACGAGCAGTACTTC.

This clonotype was seen a few times. The chain combines TRBV5-1 with TRBJ1-6; 9 nucleotides agree with TRBD1. The CDR3 loop spans 14 amino acids. Looked up from germline, CDR1 is SGHRS and CDR2 is YFSETQ. J lost 10 bases, V lost 4 bases, and 6 bases had no gene match. The CDR3 coding sequence is TGCGCCAGCAGCCTGGACAGGGGAAGATCACCCCTCCACTTT. Protein: CASSLDRGRSPLHF.

In this sample, this clonotype turned up a few times. The genes are TRBV12-3 or TRBV12-4 and TRBJ2-1; D is possibly TRBD1 (5 bases). The CDR3 consists of 17 residues. The ends were cut back, 4 bases at V and 1 base at J, with 17 bases in the middle. The CDR3 is CASSSAHGAGSYNEQFF. Written as DNA, the CDR3 is TGTGCCAGCAGTTCCGCCCACGGTGCAGGGTCCTACAATGAGCAGTTCTTC.

The genes are TRBV20-1 and TRBJ2-5; D is uncertain. Germline-derived CDR1 and CDR2 are DFQATT and SNEGSKA (reference sequence). With 3 bases removed from V and 1 base from J, the gap between germline ends came to 6 bases. The CDR3 loop spans 12 amino acids. This chain's CDR3 is CSASVLQETQYF. DNA of the CDR3: TGCAGTGCTAGTGTACTCCAAGAGACCCAGTACTTC.

V usage is TRBV7-2 and J usage is TRBJ2-2; 7 nucleotides match TRBD1. This CDR3 is 14 amino acids long. Germline V gives CDR1 SGHTA, CDR2 FQGNSA. With V trimmed by 5 bases and J by 6 bases, 6 bases remained unmatched. CDR3 amino acids: CASSGDRASGELFF. In nucleotides, the CDR3 is TGTGCCAGCAGCGGCGACAGGGCCTCCGGGGAGCTGTTTTTT.

This chain connects TRBV30 to TRBJ1-2, with TRBD1 as a possible D gene (5 bases). V lost 4 bases to trimming and J lost 2 bases, with 11 bases between them. The length of the CDR3 is 13 residues. Germline V gives CDR1 GTSNPN, CDR2 SVGIG (reference sequence). The CDR3: CAWNWNRNYGYTF. CDR3 nucleotides: TGTGCCTGGAATTGGAACAGGAACTATGGCTACACCTTC.

This clonotype was counted only a few times. This chain uses TRBV20-1 with TRBJ2-1, with unresolved D. Germline lookup yields CDR1 DFQATT and CDR2 SNEGSKA (reference sequence). Trimming cost V 7 bases and J 1 base, with 17 bases left between them. The CDR3 spans 15 residues. CDR3 coding DNA: TGCAGTGGACGAGAAGACCACTTTTCCTACAATGAGCAGTTCTTC. This codes for CSGREDHFSYNEQFF.

The genes are TRBV5-1 and TRBJ2-1; TRBD1 might be the D (9 bases). The CDR3 runs to 15 residues. The V gene's germline CDR1 is SGHRS and CDR2 YFSETQ. V lost 4 bases and J lost 6, with 17 bases in between. In DNA, the CDR3 is TGCGCCAGCAGCCGGGGGGGACAGGGTTTCAATGAGCAGTTCTTC. This gives the protein CASSRGGQGFNEQFF.

This chain connects TRBV5-1 to TRBJ2-1; no definite D call. Germline CDR1 and CDR2: SGHRS and YFSETQ. The CDR3 covers 15 residues. V lost 7 bases and J 5 bases, leaving 19 bases between the germline ends. Here the CDR3 DNA reads TGCGCCAGCTCGGACCCCTTCGATGGGAACAATGAGCAGTTCTTC. Translated: CASSDPFDGNNEQFF.

V is TRBV5-1 and J is TRBJ2-7; D is tentatively TRBD1 or TRBD2 (5 bases each). V lost 1 base and J lost 4, with 12 bases in between. Per the germline V gene, CDR1 is SGHRS and CDR2 is YFSETQ. The CDR3 contains 14 residues. CDR3 DNA sequence: TGCGCCAGCAGCTTGTCTGGGACCGGGTACGAGCAGTACGTC. Translating it yields CASSLSGTGYEQYV.

This clonotype was seen a handful of times. The chain couples TRBV20-1 to TRBJ2-2, with D unclear. CDR1 and CDR2 (germline): DFQATT, SNEGSKA (reference sequence). The CDR3 consists of 14 residues. Deletions cut 2 bases from V and 2 bases from J, with 9 bases between. As DNA, the CDR3 is TGCAGTGCTAGAAAGCAGAGAAACACCGGGGAGCTGTTTTTT. This codes for CSARKQRNTGELFF.

The chain is built from TRBV10-3 and TRBJ2-1; 11 positions agree with TRBD2. After removal of 9 bases from V and 3 bases from J, the junction contained 1 base not matched to a gene. CDR1 and CDR2 (germline): ENHRY, SYGVKD. CDR3 length equals 13 residues. CDR3 nucleotide sequence: TGTGCCATACTAGCGGGAGACTACAATGAGCAGTTCTTC. Protein product: CAILAGDYNEQFF.

The V gene is TRBV6-5, the J gene TRBJ2-2; 10 bases map to TRBD2. CDR3 length: 18 residues. CDR1 MNHEY and CDR2 SVGAGI come from the germline V gene. After removal of 0 bases from V and 0 bases from J, the junction contained 4 bases not matched to a gene. The CDR3 sequence: CASSYSPTSGTNTGELFF. CDR3 sequence (DNA): TGTGCCAGCAGTTACTCGCCTACTAGCGGGACGAACACCGGGGAGCTGTTTTTT.